This record looks at one T cell receptor (beta chain) sequence and its context. This record comes from a study of control samples from healthy donors and cancer patients. This CDR3 comprises 14 residues. Germline assignment: CDR1 MNHEY and CDR2 SMNVEV (reference sequence). The ends lost 7 bases at V and 4 bases at J; junction bases unmatched: 9. The method was immunoSEQ multiplex PCR; TCRdb's version includes in-frame clones alone and lacks a portion of them. The repertoire has some 90,000 clones, roughly nine tenths of them found once; the top ten carry over 0.85%. Sequencing used blood. V gene TRBV27 combines with J gene TRBJ2-7, with 8 bases fitting TRBD2. The sequence was obtained from a woman under 40 in good health. CDR3 in DNA: TGTGCCAGCAAGGGGATTGCGGGGGGATACGAGCAGTACTTC. This translates into CASKGIAGGYEQYF.